The T cell receptor (beta chain) under discussion was sequenced for a study of cytomegalovirus exposure and HLA in healthy donors. Generated by immunoSEQ multiplex PCR, the TCRdb table keeps only in-frame clones and is missing some. The table has under 400,000 clones, about nine tenths seen once. Germline CDR1 reads LNHDA; CDR2 reads SQIVND (reference sequence). The CDR3 has 14 amino acids. After removal of 3 bases from V and 4 bases from J, the junction contained 4 bases not matched to a gene. The source of this sequence is a woman between 18 and 30 years old in good health and CMV-seronegative. This sequence joins TRBV19 and TRBJ1-2; 8 bases match TRBD1. Sequenced input: PBMCs. The CDR3 coding sequence is TGTGCCAGTAGTATGATGGACAGGGCCTATGGCTACACCTTC. Protein sequence: CASSMMDRAYGYTF.